Below, 13 T cell receptor beta chains from the same sample are listed, as sequenced in a study of a mutant IDH1 vaccine in newly diagnosed glioma. Time point meaning: baseline, week 1 (first vaccination visit). The treatment is: pre-vaccination baseline after standard-of-care therapy. The protocol was immunoSEQ multiplex PCR, while the TCRdb copy is restricted to in-frame clones and leaves out a portion. The table has some 16,000 clones, 95% to 96% seen once. This specimen was peripheral blood mononuclear cells (PBMCs), taken from a glioma patient treated with radiotherapy, temozolomide or both. These receptor sequences come from a young woman with glioma. Some clones in this sample may be carry-over from other donors' samples.

A word on this clone: Germline is not matched at one junction end, which may reflect a read error. The chain uses TRBV7-7 and TRBJ2-5; D is perhaps TRBD1 (6 bases). The CDR3 loop spans 13 amino acids. Germline V gives CDR1 SSHAT, CDR2 FNYEAQ (reference sequence). CDR3 nucleotide sequence: TGTGCTAGCAGCATACAGGGCCGGGAGACCCAGTACTTC. Translating it yields CASSIQGRETQYF.

This clone was found once. This CDR3 is CASRSGRINEQFF. The CDR3 DNA sequence: TGTGCCAGCCGGAGCGGGAGGATAAATGAGCAGTTCTTC. This chain joins TRBV21-1 and TRBJ2-1; TRBD2 was called by the table and not checked on the DNA. TRBV21-1 is a listed pseudogene. This CDR3 spans 13 amino acids.

The chain couples TRBV7-3 to TRBJ2-2, with D perhaps matching TRBD2 (6 bases). The CDR3 length is 15 residues. The germline V and J ends were trimmed by 1 base and 6 bases, with 12 bases remaining between them. Germline assignment: CDR1 SGHTA and CDR2 FQGTGA. The CDR3 protein is CASSLNGGGAGELFF. The DNA for the CDR3 is TGTGCCAGCAGCTTAAATGGAGGCGGGGCCGGGGAGCTGTTTTTT.

V and J are TRBV6-5 and TRBJ1-6, with 7 bases lining up with TRBD1. The J segment lost 7 bases and the V segment lost 5 bases, leaving 5 bases of the junction unmatched. The length of the CDR3 is 14 residues. The V gene's germline CDR1 is MNHEY and CDR2 SVGAGI. The CDR3 DNA reads TGTGCCAGCAGTGCGGGACAGCGGAATTCACCCCTCCACTTT. Amino acids: CASSAGQRNSPLHF.

The chain has TRBV6-1 and TRBJ2-1, with TRBD2 identical over 9 bases. Germline V CDR1 and CDR2: MNHNS, SASEGT. The length of the CDR3 is 14 residues. The junction had 7 bases not matched to a gene; V was cut back by 7 bases and J by 6 bases. The CDR3 nucleotides read TGTGCCAGCATCCACAGCGGGGGGTCCAATGAGCAGTTCTTC. It yields the protein CASIHSGGSNEQFF.

The chain links TRBV11-2 to TRBJ1-1, with D perhaps matching TRBD1 (5 bases). The CDR3 totals 15 residues. Trimming removed 1 base from V and 5 bases from J, with 14 bases in between. The germline CDR1 and CDR2 sequences are SGHAT and FQNNGV. The CDR3: CASSLVPGTGTEAFF. Written as DNA, the CDR3 is TGTGCCAGCAGCTTAGTTCCCGGGACCGGTACTGAAGCTTTCTTT.

This chain joins TRBV14 and TRBJ2-1; 10 bases align to TRBD1. The CDR3 loop spans 16 amino acids. Germline trimming cut 2 bases from V and 3 bases from J; bases unmatched to any gene: 4. Germline lookup yields CDR1 SGHDN and CDR2 FVKESK. This CDR3 reads CASSQIRDRGYNEQFF. CDR3 coding DNA: TGTGCCAGCAGCCAAATCCGGGACAGGGGCTACAATGAGCAGTTCTTC.

The rearrangement links TRBV6-4 to TRBJ1-1, with D possibly TRBD1 on 6 matching bases. Germline CDR1 is MRHNA and CDR2 is SNTAGT. Trimming stripped 5 bases from V and 5 bases from J, with 15 bases between. The CDR3 extends over 14 amino acids. CDR3 sequence: CASSQDRLSTEAFF. CDR3 DNA sequence: TGTGCCAGCAGTCAAGACAGGTTGTCGACTGAAGCTTTCTTT.

This chain joins TRBV21-1 and TRBJ1-1; the listed D gene, TRBD1, was not tested against the DNA. TRBV21-1 is given as a pseudogene. The CDR3 is made up of 17 amino acids. The CDR3 DNA is TGTGCCAGCAGGATTCAAGATAGGGGGCGCGGGAACACTGAAGCTTTCTTT. Its translation is CASRIQDRGRGNTEAFF.

The chain joins TRBV6-1 to TRBJ2-7, with 10 bases matching TRBD1. The CDR3 loop spans 15 amino acids. Germline CDR1 and CDR2: MNHNS and SASEGT. V lost 6 bases, J lost 2 bases, and 7 bases stayed unmatched. CDR3 protein: CASSYGTGDTYEQYF. CDR3 nucleotides: TGTGCCAGCAGCTACGGGACAGGGGACACCTACGAGCAGTACTTC.

The V and J genes are TRBV4-1 and TRBJ1-2; no clear D gene. Germline CDR1 reads MGHRA; CDR2 reads YSYEKL. V was clipped by 1 base and J by 4 bases, with 16 bases between them. This CDR3 comprises 16 residues. CDR3 region: CASSQAASWAIYGYTF. CDR3 bases: TGCGCCAGCAGCCAAGCAGCGAGCTGGGCCATCTATGGCTACACCTTC.

The chain carries TRBV27 and TRBJ2-5; D is ambiguous. The germline V and J ends were trimmed by 5 bases and 0 bases, with 10 bases remaining between them. The CDR3 contains 14 residues. Germline CDR1 is MNHEY and CDR2 is SMNVEV (reference sequence). The chain's CDR3 is CASSGTGHQETQYF. DNA for the CDR3: TGTGCCAGCAGTGGCACGGGCCACCAAGAGACCCAGTACTTC.

The chain has TRBV7-9 and TRBJ1-4; no firm D call. The V gene's germline CDR1 is SEHNR and CDR2 FQNEAQ (reference sequence). V was shortened by 4 bases and J by 0 bases, with 12 bases between the two germline ends. This CDR3 contains 16 residues. Here the CDR3 DNA reads TGTGCCAGCAGCTCCACTTATTTTACAACTAATGAAAAACTGTTTTTT. Translation: CASSSTYFTTNEKLFF.